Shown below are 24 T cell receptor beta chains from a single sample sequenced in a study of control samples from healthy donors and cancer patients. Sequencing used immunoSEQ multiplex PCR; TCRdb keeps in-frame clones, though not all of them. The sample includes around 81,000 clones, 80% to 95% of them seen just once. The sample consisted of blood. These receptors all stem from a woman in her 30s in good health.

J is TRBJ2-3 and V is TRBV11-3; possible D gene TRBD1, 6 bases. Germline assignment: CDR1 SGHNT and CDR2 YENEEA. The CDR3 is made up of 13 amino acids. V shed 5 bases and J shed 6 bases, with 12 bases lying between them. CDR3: CASSQGQGDTQYF. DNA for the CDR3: TGTGCCAGCAGCCAGGGGCAAGGGGATACGCAGTATTTT. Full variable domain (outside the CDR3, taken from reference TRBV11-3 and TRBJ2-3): EAGVVQSPRYKIIEKKQPVAFWCNPISGHNTLYWYLQNLGQGPELLIRYENEEAVDDSQLPKDRFSAERLKGVDSTLKIQPAELGDSAVYLCASSQGQGDTQYFGPGTRLTVL.

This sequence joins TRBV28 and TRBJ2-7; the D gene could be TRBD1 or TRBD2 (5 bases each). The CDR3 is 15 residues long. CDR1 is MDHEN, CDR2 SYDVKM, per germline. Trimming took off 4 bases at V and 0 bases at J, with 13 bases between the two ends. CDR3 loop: CASSSGGTGSYEQYF. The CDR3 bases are TGTGCCAGCAGTTCTGGAGGTACAGGCTCCTACGAGCAGTACTTC. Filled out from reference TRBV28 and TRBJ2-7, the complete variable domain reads DVKVTQSSRYLVKRTGEKVFLECVQDMDHENMFWYRQDPGLGLRLIYFSYDVKMKEKGDIPEGYSVSREKKERFSLILESASTNQTSMYLCASSSGGTGSYEQYFGPGTRLTVT.

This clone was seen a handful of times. Written as DNA, the CDR3 is TGTGCCAGCAGCCCCCGGGACACCAAAGACACCGGGGAGCTGTTTTTT. Translation: CASSPRDTKDTGELFF. The chain links TRBV21-1 to TRBJ2-2; the tabulated D call, TRBD1, remains unverified against the DNA. TRBV21-1 is a pseudogene. The CDR3 is made up of 16 amino acids.

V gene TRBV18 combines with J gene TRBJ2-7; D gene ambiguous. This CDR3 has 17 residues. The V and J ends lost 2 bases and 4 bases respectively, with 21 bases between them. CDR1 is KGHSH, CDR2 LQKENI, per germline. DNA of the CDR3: TGTGCCAGCTCACCAGTGACAAACCCCGCGGCCAATTACGAGCAGTACTTC. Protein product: CASSPVTNPAANYEQYF.

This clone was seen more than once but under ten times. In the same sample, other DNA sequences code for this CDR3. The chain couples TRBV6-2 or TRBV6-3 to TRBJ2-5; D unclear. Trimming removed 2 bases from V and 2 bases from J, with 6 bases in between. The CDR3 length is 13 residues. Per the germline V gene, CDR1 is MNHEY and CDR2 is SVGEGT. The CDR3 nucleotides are TGTGCCAGCAGTTACCAACAGCAAGAGACCCAGTACTTC. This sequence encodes CASSYQQQETQYF.

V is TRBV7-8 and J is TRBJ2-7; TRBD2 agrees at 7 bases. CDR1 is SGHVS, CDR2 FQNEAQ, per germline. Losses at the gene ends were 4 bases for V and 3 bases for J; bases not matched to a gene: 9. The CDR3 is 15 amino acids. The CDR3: CASSSWGGLHYEQYF. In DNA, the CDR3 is TGTGCCAGCAGCTCTTGGGGGGGTCTTCACTACGAGCAGTACTTC.

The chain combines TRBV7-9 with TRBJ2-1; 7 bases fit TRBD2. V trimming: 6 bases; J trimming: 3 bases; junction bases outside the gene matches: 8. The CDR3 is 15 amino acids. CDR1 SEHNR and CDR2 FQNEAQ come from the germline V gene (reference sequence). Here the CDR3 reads CASRTTGTNYNEQFF. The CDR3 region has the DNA TGTGCCAGCAGAACGACCGGGACTAACTACAATGAGCAGTTCTTC.

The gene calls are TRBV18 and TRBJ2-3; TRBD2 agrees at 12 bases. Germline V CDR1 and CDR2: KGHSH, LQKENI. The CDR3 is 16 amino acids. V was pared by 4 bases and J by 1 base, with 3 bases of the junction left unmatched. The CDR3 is CASSRTSGTGTDTQYF. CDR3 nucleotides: TGTGCCAGCTCACGGACTAGCGGGACGGGCACAGATACGCAGTATTTT.

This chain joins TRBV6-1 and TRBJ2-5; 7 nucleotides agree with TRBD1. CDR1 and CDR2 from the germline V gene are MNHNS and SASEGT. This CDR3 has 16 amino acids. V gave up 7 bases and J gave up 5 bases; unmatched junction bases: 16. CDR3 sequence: CASNEDTGALRETQYF. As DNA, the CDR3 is TGTGCCAGCAATGAGGATACAGGGGCTCTAAGGGAGACCCAGTACTTC.

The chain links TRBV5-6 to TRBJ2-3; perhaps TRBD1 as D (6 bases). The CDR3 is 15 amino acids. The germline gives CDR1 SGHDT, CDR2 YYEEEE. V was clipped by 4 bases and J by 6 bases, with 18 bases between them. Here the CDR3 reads CASSPPAGALDTQYF. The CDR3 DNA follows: TGTGCCAGCAGCCCCCCGGCAGGGGCACTGGATACGCAGTATTTT.

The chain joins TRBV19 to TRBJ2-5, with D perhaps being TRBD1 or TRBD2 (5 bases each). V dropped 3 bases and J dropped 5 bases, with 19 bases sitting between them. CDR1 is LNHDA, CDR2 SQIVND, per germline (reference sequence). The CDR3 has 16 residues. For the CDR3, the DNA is TGTGCCAGTAGTATCCGATTCTACCAGGGACGGGAGACCCAGTACTTC. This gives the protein CASSIRFYQGRETQYF.

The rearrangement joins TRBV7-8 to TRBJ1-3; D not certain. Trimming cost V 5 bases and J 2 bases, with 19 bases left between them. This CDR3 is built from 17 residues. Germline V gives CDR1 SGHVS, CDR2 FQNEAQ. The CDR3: CASSLPLRGDTGNTIYF. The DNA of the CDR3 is TGTGCCAGCAGCCTACCGCTACGGGGAGACACTGGAAACACCATATATTTT.

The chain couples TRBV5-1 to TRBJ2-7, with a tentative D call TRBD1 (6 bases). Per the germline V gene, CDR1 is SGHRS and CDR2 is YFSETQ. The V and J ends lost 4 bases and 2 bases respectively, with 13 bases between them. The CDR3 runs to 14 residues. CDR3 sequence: CASSRSGETYEQYF. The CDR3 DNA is TGCGCCAGCAGCAGATCAGGGGAAACCTACGAGCAGTACTTC.

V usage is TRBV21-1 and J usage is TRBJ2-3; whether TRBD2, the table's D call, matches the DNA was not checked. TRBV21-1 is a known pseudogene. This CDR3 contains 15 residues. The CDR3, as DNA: TGTGCCAGCAGCAAAGCGAGGGTACGGCCAGATACGCAGTATTTT. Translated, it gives CASSKARVRPDTQYF.

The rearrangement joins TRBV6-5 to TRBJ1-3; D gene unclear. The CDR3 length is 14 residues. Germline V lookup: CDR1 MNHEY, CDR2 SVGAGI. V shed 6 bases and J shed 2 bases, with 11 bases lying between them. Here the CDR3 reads CASSPLGTGNTIYF. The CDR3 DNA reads TGTGCCAGCAGCCCCTTGGGTACTGGAAACACCATATATTTT.

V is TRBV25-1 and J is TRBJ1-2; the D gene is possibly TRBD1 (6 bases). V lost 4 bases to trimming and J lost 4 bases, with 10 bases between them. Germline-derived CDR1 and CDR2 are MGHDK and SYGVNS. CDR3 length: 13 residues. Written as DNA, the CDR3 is TGTGCCAGCAGTGTCGGGACACCCTATGGCTACACCTTC. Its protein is CASSVGTPYGYTF.

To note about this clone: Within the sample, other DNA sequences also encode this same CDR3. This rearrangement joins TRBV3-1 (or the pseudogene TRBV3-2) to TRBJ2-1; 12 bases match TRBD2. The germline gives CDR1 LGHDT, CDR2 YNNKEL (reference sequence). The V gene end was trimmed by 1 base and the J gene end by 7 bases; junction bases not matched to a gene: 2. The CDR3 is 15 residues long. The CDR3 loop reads CASSQVGTSGNEQFF. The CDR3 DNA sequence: TGTGCCAGCAGCCAAGTTGGGACTAGCGGGAATGAGCAGTTCTTC.

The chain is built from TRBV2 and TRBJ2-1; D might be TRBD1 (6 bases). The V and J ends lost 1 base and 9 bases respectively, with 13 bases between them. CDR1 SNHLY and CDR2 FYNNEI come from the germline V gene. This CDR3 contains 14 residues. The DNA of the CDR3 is TGTGCCAGCAGTGAAGTTGGGGACACTACTGAGCAGTTCTTC. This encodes CASSEVGDTTEQFF.

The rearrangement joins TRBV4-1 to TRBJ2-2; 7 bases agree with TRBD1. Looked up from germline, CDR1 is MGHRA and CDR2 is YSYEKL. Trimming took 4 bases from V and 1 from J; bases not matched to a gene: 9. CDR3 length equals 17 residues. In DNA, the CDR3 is TGCGCCAGCAGCCCCCACCCCCGGACAGGGAACACCGGGGAGCTGTTTTTT. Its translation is CASSPHPRTGNTGELFF.

This CDR3 is CASSLGGADGYTF. The CDR3 DNA sequence: TGTGCCAGCAGTTTGGGGGGAGCCGATGGCTACACCTTC. The V gene is TRBV12-3 or TRBV12-4, the J gene TRBJ1-2; a weak D match, TRBD1 (5 bases). Trimming stripped 3 bases from V and 6 bases from J, with 11 bases between. CDR3 size: 13 residues.

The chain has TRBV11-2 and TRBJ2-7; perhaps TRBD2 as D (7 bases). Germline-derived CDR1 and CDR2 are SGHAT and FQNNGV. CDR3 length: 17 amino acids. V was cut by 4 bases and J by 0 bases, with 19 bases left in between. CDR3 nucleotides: TGTGCCAGCAGCTCCAACGGAGGGGGGACTACCTCCTACGAGCAGTACTTC. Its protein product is CASSSNGGGTTSYEQYF.

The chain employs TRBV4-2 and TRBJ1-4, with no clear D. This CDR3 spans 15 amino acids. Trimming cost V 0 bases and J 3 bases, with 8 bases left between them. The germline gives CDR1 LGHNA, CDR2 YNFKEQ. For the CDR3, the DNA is TGTGCCAGCAGCCAAGAAATGACCGCTAATGAAAAACTGTTTTTT. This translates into CASSQEMTANEKLFF.

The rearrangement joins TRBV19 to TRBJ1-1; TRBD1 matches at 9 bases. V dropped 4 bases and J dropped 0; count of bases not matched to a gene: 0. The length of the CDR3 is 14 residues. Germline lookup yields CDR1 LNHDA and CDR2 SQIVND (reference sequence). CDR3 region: CASSRDRVNTEAFF. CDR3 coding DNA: TGTGCCAGTAGTAGGGACAGGGTGAACACTGAAGCTTTCTTT.

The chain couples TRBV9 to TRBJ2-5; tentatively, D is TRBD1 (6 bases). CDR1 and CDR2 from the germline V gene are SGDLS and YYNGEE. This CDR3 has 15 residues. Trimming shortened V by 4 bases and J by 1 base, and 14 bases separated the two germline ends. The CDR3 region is CASSPSTGLQETQYF. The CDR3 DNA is TGTGCCAGCAGCCCATCAACAGGGCTCCAAGAGACCCAGTACTTC.